This T cell receptor (beta chain) emerged from a study of cytotoxic CD8 clonotypes in ibrutinib-treated CLL. For the study at large: Researchers reported about a dozen relapsed/refractory and fewer than 16 treatment-naive patients, under 18 of them IGHV unmutated. The sample average was roughly 240,000 productive templates and tens of thousands of productive rearrangements. Study results and limitations: Public clonotypes, an uncommon group, contracted or remained stable on treatment. Clonality was higher at baseline than in age-matched healthy donors and tracked circulating CD8+ T-cell counts.

Germline V lookup: CDR1 GTSNPN, CDR2 SVGIG (reference sequence). With 5 bases clipped from V and 5 bases from J, the junction kept 9 bases outside the gene matches. There are 15 residues in the CDR3. This clone was observed a handful of times. The antigen is not known. Profiling relied on immunoSEQ multiplex PCR, and the TCRdb table lists in-frame clones only, not all of them. The table has 150,000 to 250,000 clones, over 55% seen once. The material was PBMCs, obtained after 24 months of ibrutinib treatment. The sequence derives from a human donor with chronic lymphocytic leukemia. The chain joins TRBV30 to TRBJ2-2, with 9 positions matching TRBD1. CDR3 coding DNA: TGTGCCTGGGACCCGGGACAGGGTGGTACCGGGGAGCTGTTTTTT. Protein: CAWDPGQGGTGELFF.